The next 7 T cell receptor beta chains were all read from a single sample in a study of T-cell memory formation after mild COVID-19. Each CDR3 protein gets one entry after TCRdb re-called the 5' RACE reads with MiXCR. The top ten hold about 23% of the sample, which has 250,000 to 350,000 distinct CDR3 sequences, about a sixth seen once. The sample was PBMCs or a T cell subset sorted from them (not recorded which). These receptors all stem from a man aged 18 to 35 who had mild COVID-19 (a few samples of this study predate the infection). Cell type and time point are not known.

The chain is built from TRBV10-3 and TRBJ2-1; the D gene is possibly TRBD1 (6 bases). The V gene lost 3 bases and the J gene lost 2 bases, with 11 bases spanning the gap. This CDR3 has 15 amino acids. Germline V gives CDR1 ENHRY, CDR2 SYGVKD. The CDR3 DNA is TGTGCCATCAGTGACCCCAGGGGACCCTACAATGAGCAGTTCTTC. This gives the protein CAISDPRGPYNEQFF.

V usage is TRBV11-1 and J usage is TRBJ2-6; either TRBD1 or TRBD2 may supply D (6 bases each). Germline CDR1 SGHAT, CDR2 FQDESV (reference sequence). With 5 bases removed from V and 2 bases from J, the gap between germline ends came to 13 bases. The CDR3 consists of 16 residues. The CDR3 DNA sequence: TGTGCCAGCAGCCCGGAGGGGGTGACTGGGGCCAACGTCCTGACTTTC. Translated: CASSPEGVTGANVLTF.

In its sample, this clonotype was seen a few times. The chain uses TRBV2 and TRBJ1-2; D unresolved. The CDR3 extends over 12 amino acids. Trimming stripped 6 bases from V and 6 bases from J, with 11 bases between. The germline V gene encodes CDR1 SNHLY and CDR2 FYNNEI. The CDR3 DNA reads TGTGCCAGCAGAGAAACGGGTGATGGCTACACCTTC. Encoded protein: CASRETGDGYTF. The complete variable domain, with remaining parts taken from reference TRBV2 and TRBJ1-2, reads EPEVTQTPSHQVTQMGQEVILRCVPISNHLYFYWYRQILGQKVEFLVSFYNNEISEKSEIFDDQFSVERPDGSNFTLKIRSTKLEDSAMYFCASRETGDGYTFGSGTRLTVV.

The sample holds a few counts of this clonotype. Written as DNA, the CDR3 is TGTGCCACCAGCCATGGACAGGGGGACACCGGGGAGCTGTTTTTT. Its protein product is CATSHGQGDTGELFF. The rearrangement links TRBV24-1 to TRBJ2-2; 10 nucleotides agree with TRBD1. The J segment lost 3 bases and the V segment lost 7 bases, leaving 4 bases of the junction unmatched. Germline V gene lookup returns CDR1 KGHDR and CDR2 SFDVKD. This CDR3 has 15 amino acids.

This clonotype was counted many times. V is TRBV12-3 or TRBV12-4 and J is TRBJ2-1; TRBD1 matches 9 bases. The V segment lost 3 bases and the J segment 8 bases; nucleotides outside the gene matches: 2. This CDR3 comprises 13 residues. The CDR3, as DNA: TGTGCCAGCAGTTTTGGACAGGGGTATGAGCAGTTCTTC. Protein product: CASSFGQGYEQFF.

The sample holds many counts of this clonotype. V gene TRBV12-3 or TRBV12-4 combines with J gene TRBJ2-2; TRBD2 aligns across 10 bases. Trimming took 6 bases from V and 1 from J; bases not matched to a gene: 2. This CDR3 contains 15 residues. This chain's CDR3 is CASSRLAGNTGELFF. The CDR3 DNA follows: TGTGCCAGCAGCCGACTAGCGGGGAACACCGGGGAGCTGTTTTTT.

Points on this clonotype: Since no conserved phenylalanine or tryptophan closes the CDR3, a read error is the likely cause. The V gene is TRBV6-1, the J gene TRBJ1-2; D is uncertain. The germline V gene encodes CDR1 MNHNS and CDR2 SASEGT. CDR3 length equals 10 residues. V lost 6 bases and J lost 7, with 6 bases in between. CDR3 sequence: CASSWGGYTY. DNA for the CDR3: TGTGCCAGCAGCTGGGGTGGCTACACCTAC.